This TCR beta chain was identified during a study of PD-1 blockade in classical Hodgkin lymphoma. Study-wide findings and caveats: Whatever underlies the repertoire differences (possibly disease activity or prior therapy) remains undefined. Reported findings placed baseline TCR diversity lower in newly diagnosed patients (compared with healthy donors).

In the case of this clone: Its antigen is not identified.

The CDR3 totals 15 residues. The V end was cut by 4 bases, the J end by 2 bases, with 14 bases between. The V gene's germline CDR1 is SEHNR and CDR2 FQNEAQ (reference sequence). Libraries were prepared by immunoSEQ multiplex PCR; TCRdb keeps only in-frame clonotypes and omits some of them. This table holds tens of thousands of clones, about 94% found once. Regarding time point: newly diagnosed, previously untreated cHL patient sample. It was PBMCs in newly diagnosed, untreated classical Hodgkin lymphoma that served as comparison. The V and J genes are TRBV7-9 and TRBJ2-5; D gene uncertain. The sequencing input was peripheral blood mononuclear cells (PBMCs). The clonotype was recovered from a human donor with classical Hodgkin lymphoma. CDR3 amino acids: CASSSLLRVQETQYF. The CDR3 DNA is TGTGCCAGCAGCTCCCTCCTAAGGGTTCAAGAGACCCAGTACTTC.